The clone carrying this T cell receptor beta chain was seen only a few times. This record belongs to a study of CD8 T cells in ankylosing spondylitis. The V end lost 3 bases, the J end lost 8 bases, and 15 bases lay between the germline ends. The CDR3 spans 14 residues. Germline loops: CDR1 SGHRS, CDR2 YFSETQ. MiXCR, run by TCRdb on the 5' RACE reads, gives a single entry per CDR3 protein. The sample includes roughly 240,000 distinct CDR3 sequences, 32% of them seen just once. What was sequenced was blood, either unsorted or a sorted T cell fraction (not recorded which). V usage is TRBV5-1 and J usage is TRBJ2-4; D is undetermined. This clonotype was sampled from a male donor with ankylosing spondylitis or in good health (not recorded which). CDR3: CASSSDGLVDIQYF. The CDR3 nucleotides read TGCGCCAGCAGCTCGGACGGTTTGGTGGACATTCAGTACTTC.